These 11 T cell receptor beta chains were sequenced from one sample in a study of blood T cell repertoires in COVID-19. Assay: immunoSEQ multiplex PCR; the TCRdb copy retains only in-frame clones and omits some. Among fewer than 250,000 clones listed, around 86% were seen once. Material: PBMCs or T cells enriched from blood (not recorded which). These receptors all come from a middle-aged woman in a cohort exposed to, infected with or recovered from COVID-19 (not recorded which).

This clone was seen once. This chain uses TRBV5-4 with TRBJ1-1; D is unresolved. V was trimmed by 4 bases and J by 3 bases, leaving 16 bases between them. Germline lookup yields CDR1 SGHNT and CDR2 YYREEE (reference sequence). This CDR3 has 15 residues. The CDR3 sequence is CASSPGGSPDTEAFF. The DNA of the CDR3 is TGTGCCAGCAGCCCGGGAGGGAGTCCGGACACTGAAGCTTTCTTT.

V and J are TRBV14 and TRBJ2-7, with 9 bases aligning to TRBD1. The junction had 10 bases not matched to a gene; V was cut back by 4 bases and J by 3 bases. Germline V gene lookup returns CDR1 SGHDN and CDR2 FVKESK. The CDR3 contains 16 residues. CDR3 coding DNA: TGTGCCAGCAGCCTCTCCGCCGGGACAGGGTACTACGAGCAGTACTTC. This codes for CASSLSAGTGYYEQYF.

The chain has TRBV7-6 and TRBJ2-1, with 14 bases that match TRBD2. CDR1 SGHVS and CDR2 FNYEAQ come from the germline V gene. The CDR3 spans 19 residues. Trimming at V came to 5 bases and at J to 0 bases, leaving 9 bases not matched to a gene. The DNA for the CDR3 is TGTGCCAGCAGCCTGGGACTAGCGGGGGCCTTAAGCTCCTACAATGAGCAGTTCTTC. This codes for CASSLGLAGALSSYNEQFF.

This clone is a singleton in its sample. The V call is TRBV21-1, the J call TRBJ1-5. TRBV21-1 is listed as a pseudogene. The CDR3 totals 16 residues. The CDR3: CASSPRGAGGNQPQHF. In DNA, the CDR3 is TGTGCCAGCAGCCCCCGGGGGGCCGGTGGCAATCAGCCCCAGCATTTT.

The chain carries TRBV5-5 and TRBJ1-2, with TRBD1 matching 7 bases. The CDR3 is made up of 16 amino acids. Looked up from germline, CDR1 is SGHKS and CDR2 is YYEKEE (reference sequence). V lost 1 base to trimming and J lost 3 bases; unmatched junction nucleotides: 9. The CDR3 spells CASSLQTGPKDYGYTF. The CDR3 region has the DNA TGTGCCAGCAGCTTGCAGACAGGGCCTAAGGACTATGGCTACACCTTC.

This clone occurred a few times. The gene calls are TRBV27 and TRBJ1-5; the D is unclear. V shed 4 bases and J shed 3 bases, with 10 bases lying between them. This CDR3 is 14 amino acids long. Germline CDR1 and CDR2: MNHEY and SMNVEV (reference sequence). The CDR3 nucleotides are TGTGCCAGCAGTTCCGGACTGTCCAATCAGCCCCAGCATTTT. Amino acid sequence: CASSSGLSNQPQHF.

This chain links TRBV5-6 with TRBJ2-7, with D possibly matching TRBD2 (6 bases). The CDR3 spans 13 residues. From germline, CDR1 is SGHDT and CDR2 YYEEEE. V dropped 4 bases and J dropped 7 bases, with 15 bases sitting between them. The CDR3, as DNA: TGTGCCAGCAGCCTACCCCGGGGGAGTGAGCAGTACTTC. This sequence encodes CASSLPRGSEQYF.

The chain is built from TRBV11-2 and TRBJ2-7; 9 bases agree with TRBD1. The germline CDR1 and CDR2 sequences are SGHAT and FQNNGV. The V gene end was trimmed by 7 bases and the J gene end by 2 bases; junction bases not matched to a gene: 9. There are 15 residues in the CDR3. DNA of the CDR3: TGTGCCAGCACCTCAGACAGGGGGGCACCCTACGAGCAGTACTTC. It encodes CASTSDRGAPYEQYF.

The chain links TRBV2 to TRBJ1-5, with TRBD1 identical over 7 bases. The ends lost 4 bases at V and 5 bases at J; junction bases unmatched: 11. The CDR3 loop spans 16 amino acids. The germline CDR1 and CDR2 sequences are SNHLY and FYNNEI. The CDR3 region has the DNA TGTGCCAGCAGTGTTACGTCGGACAGGTGGGATCAGCCCCAGCATTTT. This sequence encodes CASSVTSDRWDQPQHF.

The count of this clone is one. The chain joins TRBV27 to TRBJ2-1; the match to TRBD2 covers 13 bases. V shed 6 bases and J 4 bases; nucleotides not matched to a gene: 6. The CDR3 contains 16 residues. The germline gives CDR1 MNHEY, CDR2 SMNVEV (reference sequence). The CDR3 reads CASSYGLAGVYNEQFF. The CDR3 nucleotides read TGTGCCAGCAGCTACGGACTAGCGGGGGTGTACAATGAGCAGTTCTTC.

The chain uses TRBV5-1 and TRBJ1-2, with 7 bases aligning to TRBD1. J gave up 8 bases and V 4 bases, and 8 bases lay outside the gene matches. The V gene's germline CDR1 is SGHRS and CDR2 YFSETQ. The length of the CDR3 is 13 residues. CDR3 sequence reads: CASSIDRVGGYTF. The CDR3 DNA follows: TGCGCCAGCAGCATAGACAGGGTAGGCGGCTACACCTTC.